This is a list of T cell receptor beta chains from one sample in a study of regulatory T cells in long-lasting Graves disease. TCRdb fed the multiplex PCR reads into MiXCR, producing one record per CDR3 protein. The table has approximately 300,000 distinct CDR3 sequences, about 20% seen once. This specimen was peripheral blood mononuclear cells (PBMCs), taken at new diagnosis, from a patient treated with antithyroid drugs. These TCRs come from a female donor with Graves disease. Each CDR3 is given with its conserved first and last residue. Fields, in order: V gene, clone size, D gene, J gene, CDR3 protein, CDR3 DNA. The D gene is left open where the match is weak. Only part of the rows carry a size: once, few, many, or a class if the clone is expanded.

V: TRBV6-2/TRBV6-3; size: many; D: NA; J: TRBJ1-2; CDR3: CASKLTVNYGYTF; DNA: TGTGCCAGCAAACTGACAGTAAACTATGGCTACACCTTC
V: TRBV2; size: NA; D: NA; J: TRBJ2-3; CDR3: CASRAASVSTDTQYF; DNA: TGTGCCAGCAGGGCGGCTAGCGTAAGCACAGATACGCAGTATTTT
V: TRBV4-1; size: many; D: TRBD1; J: TRBJ1-4; CDR3: CASSRPGQPEKLFF; DNA: TGCGCCAGCAGCCGACCGGGACAGCCCGAAAAACTGTTTTTT
V: TRBV10-2; size: many; D: NA; J: TRBJ1-1; CDR3: CASSEGHGAFF; DNA: TGCGCCAGCAGTGAGGGACATGGAGCTTTCTTT
V: TRBV19; size: many; D: NA; J: TRBJ2-3; CDR3: CATKSATTDTQYF; DNA: TGTGCCACCAAATCAGCGACCACAGATACGCAGTATTTT
V: TRBV2; size: many; D: NA; J: TRBJ2-3; CDR3: CASSAGLTQYF; DNA: TGTGCCAGCAGTGCCGGTTTAACGCAGTATTTT
V: TRBV5-1; size: many; D: TRBD1; J: TRBJ1-2; CDR3: CASSWGQAPEGYTF; DNA: TGCGCCAGCAGCTGGGGACAGGCCCCGGAGGGCTACACCTTC
V: TRBV12-3/TRBV12-4; size: few; D: TRBD1; J: TRBJ2-2; CDR3: CASSLTGGAGELFF; DNA: TGTGCCAGCAGTTTGACAGGGGGGGCCGGGGAGCTGTTTTTT
V: TRBV5-1; size: many; D: NA; J: TRBJ2-7; CDR3: CASSHETGSSYEQYF; DNA: TGCGCCAGCAGTCACGAGACAGGTTCCTCCTACGAGCAGTACTTC
V: TRBV7-2; size: many; D: NA; J: TRBJ1-2; CDR3: CASSLVDGDYGYTF; DNA: TGTGCCAGCAGCTTAGTCGACGGGGACTATGGCTACACCTTC
V: TRBV6-2/TRBV6-3; size: NA; D: TRBD2; J: TRBJ2-7; CDR3: CASSSRLAGVGEQYF; DNA: TGTGCCAGCAGTTCTAGACTAGCGGGAGTGGGGGAGCAGTACTTC
V: TRBV20-1; size: NA; D: NA; J: TRBJ2-5; CDR3: CSAPTSLETQYF; DNA: TGCAGTGCCCCGACTAGTTTAGAGACCCAGTACTTC
V: TRBV7-9; size: many; D: TRBD1; J: TRBJ2-7; CDR3: CASSPRTGGGEQYF; DNA: TGTGCCAGCAGCCCTCGGACAGGGGGCGGGGAGCAGTACTTC
V: TRBV9; size: once; D: NA; J: TRBJ1-1; CDR3: CASSVGLAGPSNTEAFF; DNA: TGTGCCAGCAGCGTAGGGTTGGCAGGACCATCGAACACTGAAGCTTTCTTT
V: TRBV5-1; size: many; D: NA; J: TRBJ1-1; CDR3: CASSSIAGVWTEAFF; DNA: TGCGCCAGCAGCTCCATCGCAGGGGTTTGGACTGAAGCTTTCTTT
V: TRBV19; size: NA; D: NA; J: TRBJ2-6; CDR3: CASSIDGPSGANVLTF; DNA: TGTGCCAGTAGTATCGACGGGCCCTCTGGGGCCAACGTCCTGACTTTC
V: TRBV12-3/TRBV12-4; size: many; D: NA; J: TRBJ2-1; CDR3: CASSLWTENNEQFF; DNA: TGTGCCAGCAGTTTGTGGACAGAAAACAATGAGCAGTTCTTC
V: TRBV5-1; size: many; D: NA; J: TRBJ1-1; CDR3: CASSPGRSNTEAFF; DNA: TGCGCCAGCAGCCCGGGACGCAGTAACACTGAAGCTTTCTTT
V: TRBV6-1; size: many; D: NA; J: TRBJ1-1; CDR3: CASRQGTRGTEAFF; DNA: TGTGCCAGCAGGCAAGGTACCCGGGGCACTGAAGCTTTCTTT
V: TRBV5-1; size: NA; D: TRBD2; J: TRBJ2-1; CDR3: CASSLVAGQLLAGVGNEQFF; DNA: TGCGCCAGCAGCTTGGTGGCGGGCCAACTACTAGCGGGAGTTGGAAATGAGCAGTTCTTC
V: TRBV10-3; size: NA; D: NA; J: TRBJ1-5; CDR3: CAIGGSANQPQHF; DNA: TGTGCCATCGGAGGGTCAGCCAATCAGCCCCAGCATTTT
V: TRBV5-6; size: few; D: TRBD2; J: TRBJ2-7; CDR3: CASSFTGGGEYEQYF; DNA: TGTGCCAGCAGCTTCACGGGAGGGGGGGAGTACGAGCAGTACTTC
V: TRBV7-9; size: few; D: NA; J: TRBJ2-3; CDR3: CASSLALSADTQYF; DNA: TGTGCCAGCAGCTTAGCACTATCTGCAGATACGCAGTATTTT
V: TRBV12-3/TRBV12-4; size: few; D: NA; J: TRBJ1-2; CDR3: CASRRDPTDGYTF; DNA: TGTGCCAGCAGGAGGGACCCGACTGATGGCTACACCTTC
V: TRBV19; size: NA; D: TRBD1; J: TRBJ2-2; CDR3: CASREGGGTGLAGELFF; DNA: TGTGCCAGTAGGGAGGGTGGCGGGACAGGGTTAGCCGGGGAGCTGTTTTTT
V: TRBV11-2; size: NA; D: TRBD1; J: TRBJ2-6; CDR3: CTSSSGQGLQSGANVLTF; DNA: TGTACCAGCAGCTCCGGACAGGGCCTTCAATCTGGGGCCAACGTCCTGACTTTC
V: TRBV10-3; size: many; D: TRBD2; J: TRBJ2-1; CDR3: CAITGREGNEQFF; DNA: TGTGCCATCACGGGGCGGGAGGGCAATGAGCAGTTCTTC
V: TRBV28; size: many; D: TRBD1; J: TRBJ2-4; CDR3: CASSRQGNIQYF; DNA: TGTGCCAGCAGTCGACAGGGGAACATTCAGTACTTC
V: TRBV11-3; size: many; D: TRBD1; J: TRBJ2-6; CDR3: CASSFPWGDRETGANVLTF; DNA: TGTGCCAGCAGCTTCCCCTGGGGGGACAGGGAGACTGGGGCCAACGTCCTGACTTTC
V: TRBV28; size: many; D: NA; J: TRBJ1-1; CDR3: CASRFQSEAFF; DNA: TGTGCCAGCAGATTTCAGAGTGAAGCTTTCTTT
V: TRBV11-1; size: many; D: TRBD1; J: TRBJ1-1; CDR3: CASSPQTGTTEAFF; DNA: TGTGCCAGCAGCCCACAGACAGGGACCACTGAAGCTTTCTTT
V: TRBV12-3/TRBV12-4; size: many; D: TRBD2; J: TRBJ2-3; CDR3: CASQVQRGITDTQYF; DNA: TGTGCCAGCCAGGTTCAGCGGGGCATCACAGATACGCAGTATTTT
V: TRBV6-5; size: many; D: NA; J: TRBJ2-7; CDR3: CASSYTGTSNYEQYF; DNA: TGTGCCAGCAGTTACACCGGGACAAGCAACTACGAGCAGTACTTC
V: TRBV4-1; size: few; D: TRBD1; J: TRBJ2-1; CDR3: CASNLQGAYNEQFF; DNA: TGCGCCAGCAATCTACAGGGGGCCTACAATGAGCAGTTCTTC
V: TRBV11-2; size: NA; D: TRBD2; J: TRBJ2-3; CDR3: CASSLTSGRSDMQYF; DNA: TGTGCCAGCAGCTTGACTAGCGGGAGGTCAGATATGCAGTATTTT
V: TRBV2; size: NA; D: TRBD1; J: TRBJ1-5; CDR3: CASSPIGDRGQPQHF; DNA: TGTGCCAGCTCACCCATCGGGGACAGGGGGCAGCCCCAGCATTTT
V: TRBV20-1; size: many; D: NA; J: TRBJ1-4; CDR3: CSAPGGEKLFF; DNA: TGCAGTGCCCCCGGTGGTGAAAAACTGTTTTTT
V: TRBV2; size: many; D: TRBD2; J: TRBJ2-7; CDR3: CASSDPAGYEQYF; DNA: TGTGCCAGCAGTGACCCAGCGGGATACGAGCAGTACTTC
V: TRBV4-1; size: many; D: NA; J: TRBJ1-2; CDR3: CASSHDNLYGYTF; DNA: TGCGCCAGCAGCCACGATAATCTATATGGCTACACCTTC
V: TRBV12-3/TRBV12-4; size: many; D: NA; J: TRBJ2-5; CDR3: CASSLPRTQETQYF; DNA: TGTGCCAGCAGTTTACCCCGGACACAAGAGACCCAGTACTTC
V: TRBV5-1; size: many; D: NA; J: TRBJ2-7; CDR3: CASSLSQSSLYEQYF; DNA: TGCGCCAGCAGCTTGTCACAGTCCTCCCTCTACGAGCAGTACTTC
V: TRBV19; size: many; D: NA; J: TRBJ1-2; CDR3: CASQTVTNYGYTF; DNA: TGTGCCAGCCAGACAGTGACTAACTATGGCTACACCTTC
V: TRBV18; size: many; D: NA; J: TRBJ1-2; CDR3: CASAPSGDNYGYTF; DNA: TGTGCCAGCGCACCAAGCGGAGACAACTATGGCTACACCTTC
V: TRBV20-1; size: NA; D: NA; J: TRBJ2-2; CDR3: CSAREVITGELFF; DNA: TGCAGTGCTAGAGAAGTGATCACCGGGGAGCTGTTTTTT
V: TRBV5-1; size: many; D: NA; J: TRBJ2-1; CDR3: CASSASRLSSYNEQFF; DNA: TGCGCCAGCAGCGCCTCACGGCTTAGCTCCTACAATGAGCAGTTCTTC
V: TRBV7-8; size: many; D: TRBD1; J: TRBJ2-5; CDR3: CASSPRTGTETQYF; DNA: TGTGCCAGCAGCCCAAGGACAGGGACGGAGACCCAGTACTTC
V: TRBV6-5; size: many; D: NA; J: TRBJ1-2; CDR3: CASSYGRGTEYGYTF; DNA: TGTGCCAGCAGTTACGGGCGAGGGACGGAGTATGGCTACACCTTC
V: TRBV28; size: many; D: NA; J: TRBJ1-3; CDR3: CASSLGGSVGNTIYF; DNA: TGTGCCAGCAGTTTAGGGGGATCCGTGGGAAACACCATATATTTT
V: TRBV29-1; size: NA; D: TRBD2; J: TRBJ2-7; CDR3: CSVVAGDSYEQYF; DNA: TGCAGCGTTGTAGCGGGAGACTCCTACGAGCAGTACTTC
V: TRBV28; size: few; D: NA; J: TRBJ1-3; CDR3: CASAAGTARNTIYF; DNA: TGTGCCAGCGCCGCCGGGACGGCGAGAAACACCATATATTTT
V: TRBV2; size: many; D: TRBD2; J: TRBJ2-2; CDR3: CASSERIAGDLGELFF; DNA: TGTGCCAGCAGTGAAAGGATAGCGGGAGACTTAGGGGAGCTGTTTTTT
V: TRBV27; size: NA; D: NA; J: TRBJ2-1; CDR3: CASSSSGTSRQFF; DNA: TGTGCCAGCAGTTCGTCGGGGACAAGCAGGCAGTTCTTC
V: TRBV29-1; size: NA; D: NA; J: TRBJ2-7; CDR3: CSATSGIPSGEQYF; DNA: TGCAGCGCCACCTCGGGCATCCCCTCCGGCGAGCAGTACTTC
V: TRBV29-1; size: NA; D: NA; J: TRBJ1-3; CDR3: CSVEWDLAGNTIYF; DNA: TGCAGCGTTGAGTGGGACTTGGCTGGAAACACCATATATTTT
V: TRBV19; size: once; D: NA; J: TRBJ1-3; CDR3: CASSITGALSGNTIYF; DNA: TGTGCCAGTAGCATAACGGGGGCACTCTCTGGAAACACCATATATTTT